This T cell receptor beta chain was sequenced during a study of diagnostic markers for celiac disease. Per the germline V gene, CDR1 is SGHTA and CDR2 is FQGNSA. The CDR3 runs to 15 residues. For each CDR3 protein, TCRdb gives one entry from its re-call of the reads, without DNA. The sample data list 1,400 or so distinct CDR3 sequences. This chain links TRBV7-2 with TRBJ2-3; TCRdb indicates TRBD2, and absent DNA this call remains unverified. Sequenced input: either unsorted cells or a sorted T cell fraction (not recorded which). The TCR sequence derives from a human donor. This table probably holds off-target reads from a library built for another chain. CDR3 amino acids: CASSFRGMGADTQYF.